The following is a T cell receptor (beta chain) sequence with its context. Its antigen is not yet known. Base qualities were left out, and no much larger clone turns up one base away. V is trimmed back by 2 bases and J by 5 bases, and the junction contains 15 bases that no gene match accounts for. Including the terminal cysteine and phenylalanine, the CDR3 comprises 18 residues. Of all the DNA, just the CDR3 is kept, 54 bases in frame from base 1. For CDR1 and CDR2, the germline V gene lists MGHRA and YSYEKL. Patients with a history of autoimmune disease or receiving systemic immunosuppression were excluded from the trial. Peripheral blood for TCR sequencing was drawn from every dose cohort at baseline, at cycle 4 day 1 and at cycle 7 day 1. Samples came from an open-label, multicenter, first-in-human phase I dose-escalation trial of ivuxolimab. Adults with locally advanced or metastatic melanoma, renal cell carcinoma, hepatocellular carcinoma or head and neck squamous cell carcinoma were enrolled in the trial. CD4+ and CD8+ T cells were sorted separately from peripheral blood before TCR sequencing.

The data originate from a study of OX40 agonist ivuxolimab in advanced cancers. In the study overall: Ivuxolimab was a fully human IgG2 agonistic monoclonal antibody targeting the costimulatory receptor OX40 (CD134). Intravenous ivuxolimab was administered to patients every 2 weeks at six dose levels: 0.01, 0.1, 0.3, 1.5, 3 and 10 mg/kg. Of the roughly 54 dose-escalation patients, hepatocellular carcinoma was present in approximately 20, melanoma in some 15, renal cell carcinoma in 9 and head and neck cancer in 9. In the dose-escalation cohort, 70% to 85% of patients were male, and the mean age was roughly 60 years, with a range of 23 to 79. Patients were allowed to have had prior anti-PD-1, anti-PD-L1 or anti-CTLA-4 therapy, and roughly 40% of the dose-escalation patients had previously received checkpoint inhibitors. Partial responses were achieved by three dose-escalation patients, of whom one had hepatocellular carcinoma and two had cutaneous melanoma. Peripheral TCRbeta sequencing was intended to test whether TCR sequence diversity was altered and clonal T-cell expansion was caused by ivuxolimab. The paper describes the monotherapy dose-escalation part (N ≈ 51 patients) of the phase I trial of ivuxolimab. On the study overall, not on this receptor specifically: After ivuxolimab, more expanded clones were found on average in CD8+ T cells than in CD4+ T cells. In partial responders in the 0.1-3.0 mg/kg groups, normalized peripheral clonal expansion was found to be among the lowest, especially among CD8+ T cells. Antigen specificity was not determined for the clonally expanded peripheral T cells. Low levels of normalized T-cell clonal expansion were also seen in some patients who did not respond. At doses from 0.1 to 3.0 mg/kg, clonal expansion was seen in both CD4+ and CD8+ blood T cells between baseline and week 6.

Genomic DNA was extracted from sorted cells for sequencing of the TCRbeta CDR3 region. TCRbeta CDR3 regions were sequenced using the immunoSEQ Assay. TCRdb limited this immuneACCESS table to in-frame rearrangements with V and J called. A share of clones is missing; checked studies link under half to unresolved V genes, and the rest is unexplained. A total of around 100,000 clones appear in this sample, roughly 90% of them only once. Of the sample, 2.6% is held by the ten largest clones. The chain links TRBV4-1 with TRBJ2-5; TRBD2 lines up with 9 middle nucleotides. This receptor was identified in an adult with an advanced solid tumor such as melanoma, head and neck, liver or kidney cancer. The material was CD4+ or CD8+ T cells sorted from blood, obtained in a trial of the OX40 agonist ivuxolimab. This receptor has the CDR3 CASSQNPLAGLSGETQYF. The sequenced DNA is TGCGCCAGCAGCCAAAATCCGCTAGCGGGATTAAGTGGGGAGACCCAGTACTTC.